This T cell receptor (beta chain) stems from a study of PD-L1 blockade in urothelial cancer. In the study overall: Patients with male sex and bladder-origin urothelial cancer accounted for about nine tenths of the roughly 29 enrolled. Blood was tested 3 weeks (second dose) and 6 weeks into treatment. Per blood sample, T cells had a median of 141,255.

Study-level points and caveats: Having blood TCR clonality under the median before treatment predicted better survival.

The assay was immunoSEQ multiplex PCR, and TCRdb's table has in-frame clones only and misses some. The table has 55,000 or so clones, approximately 80% seen once. CDR3 length: 17 residues. Trimming stripped 2 bases from V and 6 bases from J, with 21 bases between. In germline, CDR1 is LGHNA, CDR2 YSLEER. Turning to this clone: Its specificity is not known.

V usage is TRBV4-3 and J usage is TRBJ2-3; D may be TRBD1 (5 bases). The sequences come from PBMCs, collected around atezolizumab (anti-PD-L1) treatment. This sequence originates from a man between 35 and 55 years old with urothelial cancer. CDR3 in amino acids: CASSQKRQRGHVDTQYF. CDR3 bases: TGCGCCAGCAGCCAAAAACGCCAAAGGGGCCATGTCGATACGCAGTATTTT.